This TCR beta chain stems from a study of regulatory T cells in long-lasting Graves disease. Combining iRepertoire HTBI primers with Arm-PCR of CDR3 regions, the authors built TCR beta libraries. TCRdb called the multiplex PCR reads again in MiXCR, with one record for every CDR3 protein. In the table there are 400,000 to 500,000 distinct CDR3 sequences, approximately 16% of which are singletons. CDR1 and CDR2 (germline): LGHNA, YNFKEQ. V shed 6 bases, J shed 6 bases, and the junction held 8 bases outside the gene matches. The CDR3 has 16 amino acids. Time point described: newly diagnosed GD, antithyroid drugs for less than 3 months. Extracted RNA from PBMCs served as the source of the TCR library. This same sample was also part of a study on T cells in Graves' hyperthyroidism and ophthalmopathy.

V and J are TRBV4-2 and TRBJ2-3, with TRBD2 matching 14 bases. The receptor's source is a woman between 35 and 50 years old with Graves disease. The sample here was peripheral blood mononuclear cells (PBMCs), taken at new diagnosis, from a patient treated with antithyroid drugs. The CDR3 DNA reads TGTGCCAGCAGACCCGGACTAGCGGGAGGTCGCGATACGCAGTATTTT. It yields the protein CASRPGLAGGRDTQYF.